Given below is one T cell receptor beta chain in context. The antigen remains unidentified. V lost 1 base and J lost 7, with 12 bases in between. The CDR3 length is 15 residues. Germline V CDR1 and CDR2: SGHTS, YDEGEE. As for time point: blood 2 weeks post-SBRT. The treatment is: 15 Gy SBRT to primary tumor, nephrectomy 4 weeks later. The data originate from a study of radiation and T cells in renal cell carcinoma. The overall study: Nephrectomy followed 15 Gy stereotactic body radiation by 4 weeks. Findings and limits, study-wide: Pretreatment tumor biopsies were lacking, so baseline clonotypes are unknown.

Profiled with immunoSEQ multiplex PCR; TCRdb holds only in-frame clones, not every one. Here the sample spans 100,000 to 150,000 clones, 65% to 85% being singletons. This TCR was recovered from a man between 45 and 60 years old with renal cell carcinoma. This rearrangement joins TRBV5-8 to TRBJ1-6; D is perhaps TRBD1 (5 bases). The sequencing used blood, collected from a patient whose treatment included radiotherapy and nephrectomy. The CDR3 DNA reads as TGTGCCAGCAGCTTGCAGGGATACGGGAATTCACCCCTCCACTTT. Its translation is CASSLQGYGNSPLHF.